The rows below give T cell receptor beta chains drawn from one sample of a study of cytomegalovirus exposure and HLA in healthy donors. Libraries were prepared by immunoSEQ multiplex PCR; TCRdb keeps only in-frame clonotypes and omits some of them. This sample has tens of thousands of clones, with approximately 78% found just once. The sample taken for sequencing was PBMCs. The receptor source for this set is a woman between 40 and 50 years old in good health and CMV-seropositive. Each CDR3 is given with its conserved first and last residue. The D gene is left open where the match is weak. Not all rows give a size; the values are once, few, many and, for expanded clones, a class.

clone size	V gene	J gene	D gene	CDR3 protein	CDR3 DNA
-	TRBV11-2	TRBJ2-5	-	CASSLAQQETQYF	TGTGCCAGCAGCTTAGCCCAACAAGAGACCCAGTACTTC
-	TRBV30	TRBJ2-7	TRBD1	CAWRAGTGDWNEQYF	TGTGCCTGGAGAGCCGGGACAGGGGATTGGAACGAGCAGTACTTC
-	TRBV14	TRBJ2-2	TRBD2	CASSQGTSGGTLFF	TGTGCCAGCAGCCAAGGGACTAGCGGAGGGACGCTGTTTTTT
-	TRBV15	TRBJ1-4	-	CATSRRDEKLFF	TGTGCCACCAGCAGAAGAGATGAAAAACTGTTTTTT
-	TRBV27	TRBJ1-4	TRBD1	CASRQGGRRVEKLFF	TGTGCCAGCAGGCAGGGGGGCCGTCGGGTTGAAAAACTGTTTTTT
-	TRBV2	TRBJ2-1	-	CASSEQDYNEQFF	TGTGCCAGCAGTGAACAGGACTACAATGAGCAGTTCTTC
-	TRBV7-8	TRBJ2-2	TRBD2	CASSLRSRLAGGVVGELFF	TGTGCCAGCAGCTTACGCTCGCGGCTAGCGGGAGGTGTAGTCGGGGAGCTGTTTTTT
-	TRBV7-6	TRBJ1-5	-	CASSLGDNSNQPQHF	TGTGCCAGCAGCTTAGGGGACAATAGCAATCAGCCCCAGCATTTT
-	TRBV23-1	TRBJ2-7	TRBD2	CASSQSPQTGGPSYEQYF	TGCGCCAGCAGTCAATCGCCCCAAACGGGAGGGCCCTCCTACGAGCAGTACTTC
-	TRBV4-1	TRBJ2-4	-	CASSQGAGSSPKNIQYF	TGCGCCAGCAGCCAAGGCGCAGGCTCATCTCCCAAAAACATTCAGTACTTC
-	TRBV11-2	TRBJ2-7	-	CASSPPQGEQYF	TGTGCCAGCAGCCCTCCTCAGGGCGAGCAGTACTTC
once	TRBV6-1	TRBJ1-6	TRBD1	CASSDTTGTVNSPLHF	TGTGCCAGCAGTGACACAACCGGGACAGTGAATTCACCCCTCCACTTT
-	TRBV28	TRBJ2-7	-	CASSLLGPGLYEQYF	TGTGCCAGCAGTTTGTTAGGCCCGGGTTTGTACGAGCAGTACTTC
-	TRBV19	TRBJ1-5	TRBD1	CASRIGTGAYSNQPQHF	TGTGCCAGTAGGATCGGGACAGGGGCGTATAGCAATCAGCCCCAGCATTTT
once	TRBV7-3	TRBJ2-2	-	CASSQGQGFTGELFF	TGTGCCAGCAGCCAAGGGCAGGGTTTTACCGGGGAGCTGTTTTTT
once	TRBV19	TRBJ2-5	-	CASRKRGGRETQYF	TGTGCCAGTAGGAAGAGAGGGGGACGGGAGACCCAGTACTTC
-	TRBV6-5	TRBJ2-5	-	CASSASGTQYF	TGTGCCAGCAGCGCGTCGGGGACCCAGTACTTC
-	TRBV5-1	TRBJ1-2	-	CASSLEGTLIDTF	TGCGCCAGCAGCTTGGAAGGGACACTCATCGACACCTTC
-	TRBV15	TRBJ2-3	-	CATSRDLGGPSTDTQYF	TGTGCCACCAGCAGAGATCTTGGCGGCCCTAGCACAGATACGCAGTATTTT
-	TRBV6-6	TRBJ2-7	-	CASGTETSSSEQYF	TGTGCCAGCGGAACCGAGACTAGTTCCTCCGAGCAGTACTTC
-	TRBV7-8	TRBJ2-3	-	CASGPRVADTQYF	TGTGCCAGCGGCCCCCGGGTCGCAGATACGCAGTATTTT
-	TRBV2	TRBJ1-2	TRBD1	CASSSRGTGTYGYTF	TGTGCCAGCAGCTCTCGGGGGACAGGAACATATGGCTACACCTTC
-	TRBV28	TRBJ2-7	-	CASRDFYEQYF	TGTGCCAGCAGGGACTTCTACGAGCAGTACTTC
-	TRBV7-3	TRBJ1-1	-	CASSHTGGGGTEAFF	TGTGCCAGCAGCCACACGGGCGGGGGGGGCACTGAAGCTTTCTTT
-	TRBV5-1	TRBJ2-5	TRBD1	CASSTRTGGPETQYF	TGCGCCAGCAGCACCAGGACAGGGGGCCCAGAGACCCAGTACTTC
once	TRBV7-6	TRBJ1-3	-	CASSRGTGVGNTIYF	TGTGCCAGCAGCCGTGGCACGGGAGTAGGAAACACCATATATTTT
-	TRBV4-1	TRBJ2-7	TRBD2	CASSQERAGDREQYF	TGCGCCAGCAGCCAAGAAAGAGCGGGAGATCGCGAGCAGTACTTC
-	TRBV6-5	TRBJ2-7	-	CASSEHQGTYEQYF	TGTGCCAGCAGCGAACACCAGGGTACATACGAGCAGTACTTC
once	TRBV28	TRBJ2-4	TRBD2	CASNLRLAPRDIQYF	TGTGCCAGCAACCTTAGACTAGCCCCCAGGGACATTCAGTACTTC
-	TRBV4-3	TRBJ1-4	-	CASSPMGHLNEKLFF	TGCGCCAGCAGCCCTATGGGACATCTAAATGAAAAACTGTTTTTT
-	TRBV5-1	TRBJ2-7	-	CASSLLREIGYEQYF	TGCGCCAGCAGCTTATTACGGGAAATCGGCTACGAGCAGTACTTC
once	TRBV6-6	TRBJ1-2	-	CASSYLGSYGYTF	TGTGCCAGCAGTTACCTGGGCAGCTATGGCTACACCTTC
-	TRBV19	TRBJ2-1	TRBD1	CASSEIAGGGSYNEQFF	TGTGCCAGTAGTGAGATAGCAGGGGGTGGATCCTACAATGAGCAGTTCTTC
-	TRBV27	TRBJ2-5	TRBD2	CASSSLLAGGQETQYF	TGTGCCAGCAGTTCCTTACTAGCGGGAGGGCAAGAGACCCAGTACTTC
-	TRBV6-5	TRBJ2-7	-	CASSSNYEQYF	TGTGCCAGCAGTTCTAACTACGAGCAGTACTTC
many	TRBV6-6	TRBJ2-3	TRBD2	CASSYLAGVTDTQYF	TGTGCCAGCAGTTACCTAGCGGGGGTCACAGATACGCAGTATTTT
-	TRBV28	TRBJ2-3	-	CASSYSVPDTQYF	TGTGCCAGCAGCTATAGCGTGCCAGATACGCAGTATTTT
-	TRBV9	TRBJ2-3	-	CASSVVGSRTDTQYF	TGTGCCAGCAGCGTAGTCGGGAGTCGCACAGATACGCAGTATTTT
once	TRBV2	TRBJ1-5	TRBD1	CASMGQPAAQPQHF	TGTGCCAGCATGGGACAGCCAGCTGCACAGCCCCAGCATTTT
-	TRBV5-5	TRBJ2-7	-	CASSFFQGFDEQYF	TGTGCCAGCAGCTTCTTTCAGGGGTTTGACGAGCAGTACTTC
few	TRBV7-9	TRBJ2-5	TRBD1	CASSLDGTGARRQYF	TGTGCCAGCAGCTTAGACGGGACAGGGGCCCGGCGCCAGTACTTC
-	TRBV19	TRBJ2-1	-	CASSISVEQFF	TGTGCCAGTAGTATATCGGTGGAGCAGTTCTTC
few	TRBV10-1	TRBJ2-3	TRBD2	CASLAEPDTQYF	TGCGCCAGCCTAGCGGAACCAGATACGCAGTATTTT
-	TRBV27	TRBJ2-1	TRBD1	CASSQPGQGTHTNEQFF	TGTGCCAGCAGTCAACCGGGACAGGGGACACACACGAATGAGCAGTTCTTC
many	TRBV6-1	TRBJ1-5	-	CASRSGTKNQPQHF	TGTGCCAGCAGATCCGGGACAAAAAATCAGCCCCAGCATTTT
-	TRBV28	TRBJ2-1	-	CASSSLDRDSYNEQFF	TGTGCCAGCAGTTCACTCGACAGAGACTCTTACAATGAGCAGTTCTTC
-	TRBV4-1	TRBJ2-5	TRBD2	CASSRPPLAGDSMWAGETQYF	TGCGCCAGCAGCCGACCCCCGCTAGCGGGAGATTCAATGTGGGCCGGGGAGACCCAGTACTTC
-	TRBV19	TRBJ2-6	TRBD2	CASKTGGNPGANVLTF	TGTGCCAGTAAGACGGGGGGGAACCCTGGGGCCAACGTCCTGACTTTC
-	TRBV19	TRBJ1-4	TRBD1	CASSYRGEKLFF	TGTGCCAGTAGTTACAGGGGTGAAAAACTGTTTTTT
-	TRBV5-1	TRBJ2-7	TRBD1	CASTLSPGQGSYEQYF	TGCGCCAGCACCCTTTCTCCGGGACAGGGGTCCTACGAGCAGTACTTC
-	TRBV10-3	TRBJ2-7	TRBD1	CAISGQGSSYEQYF	TGTGCCATCTCCGGACAGGGGAGCTCCTACGAGCAGTACTTC
once	TRBV6-5	TRBJ1-2	TRBD1	CASSEQGRYGYTF	TGTGCCAGCAGTGAACAGGGGCGGTATGGCTACACCTTC